Presented here are 8 T cell receptor beta chains from one specimen sequenced in a study of identical twins. Using its own MiXCR run on the 5' RACE reads, TCRdb lists one record per CDR3 protein. The repertoire holds over 600,000 distinct CDR3 sequences, with 21% as singletons. A further study also used this sample, focusing on T cells expressing NK-cell markers.

Material: PBMCs. These receptors were collected from a woman younger than 35 in good health.

This clonotype was counted a single time. This chain joins TRBV11-2 and TRBJ2-2, with D perhaps given as TRBD1 or TRBD2 (5 bases each). Looked up from germline, CDR1 is SGHAT and CDR2 is FQNNGV. Deletions cut 1 base from V and 7 bases from J, with 7 bases between. There are 13 residues in the CDR3. In DNA, the CDR3 is TGTGCCAGCAGCTTAGGGGGGTACGGGGAGCTGTTTTTT. Translated: CASSLGGYGELFF.

This clonotype was detected a few times. The chain recombines TRBV12-3 or TRBV12-4 with TRBJ1-2; 7 nucleotides match TRBD1. J gave up 12 bases and V 5 bases, and 6 bases lay outside the gene matches. The length of the CDR3 is 11 residues. CDR3 sequence reads: CASSIQGVHTF. In DNA, the CDR3 is TGTGCCAGCAGTATCCAGGGGGTCCACACCTTC.

The CDR3 coding sequence is TGTGCCAGCAGTTTCGGGGTGGGGGAAATTGAGCAGTACTTC. It translates to CASSFGVGEIEQYF. V gene TRBV12-3 or TRBV12-4 combines with J gene TRBJ2-7; D is perhaps TRBD1 or TRBD2 (5 bases each). Trimming left V 3 bases short and J 7 bases short, with 16 bases between. CDR3 length: 14 residues.

The V gene is TRBV25-1, the J gene TRBJ2-1; TRBD1 matches at 9 bases. The germline V gene encodes CDR1 MGHDK and CDR2 SYGVNS. The CDR3 loop spans 14 amino acids. Trimming cost V 8 bases and J 2 bases; bases outside gene matches: 4. DNA of the CDR3: TGTGCCAGCTGGACAGGGGATACCTACAATGAGCAGTTCTTC. Amino acids: CASWTGDTYNEQFF.

Only a few counts were recorded for this clonotype. The rearrangement links TRBV20-1 to TRBJ1-2; no firm D call. The CDR3 consists of 13 residues. The ends were cut back, 6 bases at V and 1 base at J, with 12 bases in the middle. Germline V CDR1 and CDR2: DFQATT, SNEGSKA (reference sequence). CDR3 protein: CSARIAVNYGYTF. CDR3 DNA: TGCAGTGCCAGAATCGCAGTTAACTATGGCTACACCTTC.

The V gene is TRBV29-1, the J gene TRBJ1-2; D is unresolved. V lost 6 bases, J lost 1 base, and 9 bases lay in between. The CDR3 loop spans 12 amino acids. CDR1 SQVTM and CDR2 ANQGSEA come from the germline V gene. This CDR3 reads CSVHQFNYGYTF. For the CDR3, the DNA is TGCAGCGTACATCAGTTTAACTATGGCTACACCTTC. Drawing the rest from reference TRBV29-1 and TRBJ1-2, the complete variable domain is SAVISQKPSRDICQRGTSLTIQCQVDSQVTMMFWYRQQPGQSLTLIATANQGSEATYESGFVIDKFPISRPNLTFSTLTVSNMSPEDSSIYLCSVHQFNYGYTFGSGTRLTVV.

This clonotype showed up just a few times. The chain links TRBV20-1 to TRBJ2-7; no firm D call. CDR1 and CDR2 (germline): DFQATT, SNEGSKA (reference sequence). Trimming removed 6 bases from V and 3 bases from J, with 12 bases in between. The CDR3 is 12 residues long. CDR3 in amino acids: CSALTEYYEQYF. CDR3 sequence (DNA): TGCAGTGCCCTGACGGAGTACTACGAGCAGTACTTC.

This clonotype was seen a few times. V usage is TRBV4-3 and J usage is TRBJ2-1; D ambiguous. V was cut by 0 bases and J by 9 bases, with 12 bases left in between. In germline, CDR1 is LGHNA, CDR2 YSLEER. This CDR3 is 14 amino acids long. For the CDR3, the DNA is TGCGCCAGCAGCCAAGATTTGGGTTATAGTGAGCAGTTCTTC. Translating it yields CASSQDLGYSEQFF.